In this sample, the clone carrying this T cell receptor (beta chain) turned up once. Its specificity is not known. These data come from a study of T cells in localized non-small cell lung cancer. Study outcomes and limitations: Of the top 100 tumor clones, median around 62 were in adjacent lung, around 28 among its top 100.

V was clipped by 4 bases and J by 0 bases, with 9 bases between them. Looked up from germline, CDR1 is GTSNPN and CDR2 is SVGIG (reference sequence). The length of the CDR3 is 13 residues. The table came from immunoSEQ multiplex PCR; TCRdb's copy has only in-frame clones and leaves some out. This table holds tens of thousands of clones, over 85% found once. The sample consisted of peripheral blood, taken before any cancer treatment. This chain joins TRBV30 and TRBJ1-1; D might be TRBD1 (6 bases). The receptor was isolated from a male donor aged 60 or over with stage I squamous cell lung carcinoma. In DNA, the CDR3 is TGTGCCTGGATGGGGGACATGAACACTGAAGCTTTCTTT. Translation: CAWMGDMNTEAFF.